These T cell receptor beta chains were read from a single sample in a study of cytomegalovirus exposure and HLA in healthy donors. Sequencing used immunoSEQ multiplex PCR; TCRdb keeps in-frame clones, though not all of them. The table shows 120,000 to 150,000 clones, with 80% to 85% occurring only once. Material for sequencing was PBMCs. Receptor source: a female donor in good health and CMV-seronegative. The CDR3 runs from the conserved cysteine through the conserved F or W. The order of the fields is V gene, CDR3 length, D gene, J gene, clone size, CDR3 DNA, CDR3 protein. A D gene is named only where the DNA matches it firmly. Size is stated for part of the rows, as once, few or many counts, or as a class when the clone is expanded.

v_gene: TRBV4-1; len: 12; d_gene: TRBD1; j_gene: TRBJ1-2; abundance: NA; CDR3nt: TGCGCCAGCAGCCCGCAGGGGGTTGGCTACACCTTC; CDR3aa: CASSPQGVGYTF
v_gene: TRBV10-1; len: 14; d_gene: NA; j_gene: TRBJ2-3; abundance: NA; CDR3nt: TGCGCCAGCAGTGATCAGTGGAGCACAGATACGCAGTATTTT; CDR3aa: CASSDQWSTDTQYF
v_gene: TRBV29-1; len: 13; d_gene: TRBD2; j_gene: TRBJ2-3; abundance: NA; CDR3nt: TGCAGCGTTGAAGCGGGGGGTACAGATACGCAGTATTTT; CDR3aa: CSVEAGGTDTQYF
v_gene: TRBV7-9; len: 15; d_gene: TRBD1; j_gene: TRBJ1-4; abundance: NA; CDR3nt: TGTGCCAGCAGCCTTCGGACAGGGGGCTTTGAAAAACTGTTTTTT; CDR3aa: CASSLRTGGFEKLFF
v_gene: TRBV7-3; len: 15; d_gene: NA; j_gene: TRBJ1-1; abundance: NA; CDR3nt: TGTGCCAGCAGCCTATCGGGACAAGTCACCACTGAAGCTTTCTTT; CDR3aa: CASSLSGQVTTEAFF
v_gene: TRBV7-9; len: 17; d_gene: TRBD2; j_gene: TRBJ2-1; abundance: NA; CDR3nt: TGTGCCAGCAGCCCACGGACTAGCGGGAGCGTTGGCAATGAGCAGTTCTTC; CDR3aa: CASSPRTSGSVGNEQFF
v_gene: TRBV5-5; len: 13; d_gene: TRBD1; j_gene: TRBJ2-7; abundance: NA; CDR3nt: TGTGCCAGCAGCTGGGACAGGGGATACGAGCAGTACTTC; CDR3aa: CASSWDRGYEQYF
v_gene: TRBV2; len: 14; d_gene: NA; j_gene: TRBJ1-4; abundance: many; CDR3nt: TGTGCCAGCAGTGGAGGGGGAACTAATGAAAAACTGTTTTTT; CDR3aa: CASSGGGTNEKLFF
v_gene: TRBV4-2; len: 17; d_gene: NA; j_gene: TRBJ2-6; abundance: NA; CDR3nt: TGTGCCAGCAGCCAAGTCGCTGGGGCGGGAGGGGCCAACGTCCTGACTTTC; CDR3aa: CASSQVAGAGGANVLTF
v_gene: TRBV7-9; len: 12; d_gene: NA; j_gene: TRBJ1-4; abundance: once; CDR3nt: TGTGCCAGCAGCAGTACAGGGAAAGGTCTGTTTTTT; CDR3aa: CASSSTGKGLFF
v_gene: TRBV28; len: 16; d_gene: NA; j_gene: TRBJ1-1; abundance: NA; CDR3nt: TGTGCCAGCAGGGCACAGGGAGCGAAGGATAGCGCTGAAGCTTTCTTT; CDR3aa: CASRAQGAKDSAEAFF
v_gene: TRBV19; len: 11; d_gene: NA; j_gene: TRBJ1-2; abundance: NA; CDR3nt: TGTGCCAGTAGTGAGACAAGAGGCTACACCTTC; CDR3aa: CASSETRGYTF
v_gene: TRBV6-1; len: 17; d_gene: TRBD1; j_gene: TRBJ1-1; abundance: NA; CDR3nt: TGTGCCAGCAGTGAAGCTGGGACAGGGGACTTGAACACTGAAGCTTTCTTT; CDR3aa: CASSEAGTGDLNTEAFF